Sequencing of this T cell receptor (beta chain) was carried out in a study of cytomegalovirus exposure and HLA in healthy donors. Study context: An earlier analysis identified 120 million or so unique TCR beta sequences in about 179 million T cells.

With V trimmed by 4 bases and J by 5 bases, 4 bases remained unmatched. The CDR3 covers 13 residues. Germline-derived CDR1 and CDR2 are MNHEY and SVGAGI. Primers for the PCR totalled 60 Vbeta and 13 Jbeta. Only in-frame clones appear in the TCRdb table, and some are missing; sequencing was by immunoSEQ multiplex PCR. Of over 80,000 clones listed, roughly 85% were seen once; the top ten hold about 6.1%. The receptor's source is a female donor in good health and CMV-seronegative. The specimen was PBMCs. V gene TRBV6-5 combines with J gene TRBJ2-5, with 7 positions matching TRBD1. CDR3 residues: CASSSGRGETQYF. In DNA, the CDR3 is TGTGCCAGCAGTTCTGGCAGGGGGGAGACCCAGTACTTC.